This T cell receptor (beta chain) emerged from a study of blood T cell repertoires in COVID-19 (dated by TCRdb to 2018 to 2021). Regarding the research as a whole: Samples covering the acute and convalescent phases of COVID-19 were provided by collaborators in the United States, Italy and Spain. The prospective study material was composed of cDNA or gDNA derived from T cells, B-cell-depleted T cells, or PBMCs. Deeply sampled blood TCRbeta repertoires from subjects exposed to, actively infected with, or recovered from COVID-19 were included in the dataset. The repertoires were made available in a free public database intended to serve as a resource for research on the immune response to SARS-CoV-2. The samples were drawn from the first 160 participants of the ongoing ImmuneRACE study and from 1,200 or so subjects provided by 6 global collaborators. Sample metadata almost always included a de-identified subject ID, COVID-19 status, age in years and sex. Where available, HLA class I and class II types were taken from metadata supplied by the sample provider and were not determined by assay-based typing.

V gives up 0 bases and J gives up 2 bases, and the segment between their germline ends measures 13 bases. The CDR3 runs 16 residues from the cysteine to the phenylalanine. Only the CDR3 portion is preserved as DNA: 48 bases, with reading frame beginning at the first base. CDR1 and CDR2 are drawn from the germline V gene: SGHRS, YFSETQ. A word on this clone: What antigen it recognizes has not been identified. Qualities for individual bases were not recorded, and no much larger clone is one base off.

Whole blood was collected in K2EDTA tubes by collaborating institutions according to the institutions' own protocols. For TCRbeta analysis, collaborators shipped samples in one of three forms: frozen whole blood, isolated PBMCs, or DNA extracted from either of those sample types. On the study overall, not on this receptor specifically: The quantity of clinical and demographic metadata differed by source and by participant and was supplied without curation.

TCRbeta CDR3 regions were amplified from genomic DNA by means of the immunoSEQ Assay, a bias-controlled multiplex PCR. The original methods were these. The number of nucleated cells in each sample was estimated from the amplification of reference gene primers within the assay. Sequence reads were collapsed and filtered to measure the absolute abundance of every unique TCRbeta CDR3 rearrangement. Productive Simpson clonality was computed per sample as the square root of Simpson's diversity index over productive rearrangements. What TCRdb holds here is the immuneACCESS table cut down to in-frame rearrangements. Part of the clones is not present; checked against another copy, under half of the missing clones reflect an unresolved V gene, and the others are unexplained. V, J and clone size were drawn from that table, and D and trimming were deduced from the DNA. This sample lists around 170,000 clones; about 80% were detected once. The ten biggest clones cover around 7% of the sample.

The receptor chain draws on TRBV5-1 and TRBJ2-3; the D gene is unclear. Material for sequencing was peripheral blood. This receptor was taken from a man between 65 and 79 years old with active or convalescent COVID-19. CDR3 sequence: CASSLGSSPDTDTQYF. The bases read TGCGCCAGCAGCTTGGGGAGCAGCCCAGACACAGATACGCAGTATTTT. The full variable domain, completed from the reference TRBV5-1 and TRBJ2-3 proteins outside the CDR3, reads KAGVTQTPRYLIKTRGQQVTLSCSPISGHRSVSWYQQTPGQGLQFLFEYFSETQRNKGNFPGRFSGRQFSNSRSEMNVSTLELGDSALYLCASSLGSSPDTDTQYFGPGTRLTVL.